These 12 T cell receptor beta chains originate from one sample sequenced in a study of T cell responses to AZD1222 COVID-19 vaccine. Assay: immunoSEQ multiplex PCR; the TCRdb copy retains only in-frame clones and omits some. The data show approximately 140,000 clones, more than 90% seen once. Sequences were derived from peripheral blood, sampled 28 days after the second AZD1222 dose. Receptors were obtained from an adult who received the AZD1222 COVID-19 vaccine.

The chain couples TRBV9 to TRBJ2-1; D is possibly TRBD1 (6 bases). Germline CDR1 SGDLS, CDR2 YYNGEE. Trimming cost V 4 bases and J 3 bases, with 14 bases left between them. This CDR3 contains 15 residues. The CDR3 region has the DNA TGTGCCAGCAGCTCCCAGGGGCAGTACTACAATGAGCAGTTCTTC. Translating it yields CASSSQGQYYNEQFF. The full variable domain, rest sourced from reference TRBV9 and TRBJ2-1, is DSGVTQTPKHLITATGQRVTLRCSPRSGDLSVYWYQQSLDQGLQFLIQYYNGEERAKGNILERFSAQQFPDLHSELNLSSLELGDSALYFCASSSQGQYYNEQFFGPGTRLTVL.

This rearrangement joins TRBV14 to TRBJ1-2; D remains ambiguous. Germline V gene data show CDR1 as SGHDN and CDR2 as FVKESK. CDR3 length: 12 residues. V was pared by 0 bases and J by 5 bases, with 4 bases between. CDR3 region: CASSQDRYGYTF. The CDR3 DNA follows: TGTGCCAGCAGCCAAGATCGGTATGGCTACACCTTC.

The CDR3: CAISDTQAGQTSYGYTF. The CDR3 bases are TGTGCCATCAGTGATACTCAGGCTGGGCAGACGTCCTATGGCTACACCTTC. The chain employs TRBV10-3 and TRBJ1-2, with unresolved D. V gave up 3 bases and J gave up 4 bases, with 21 bases separating them. The CDR3 runs 17 residues. Germline V gene lookup returns CDR1 ENHRY and CDR2 SYGVKD.

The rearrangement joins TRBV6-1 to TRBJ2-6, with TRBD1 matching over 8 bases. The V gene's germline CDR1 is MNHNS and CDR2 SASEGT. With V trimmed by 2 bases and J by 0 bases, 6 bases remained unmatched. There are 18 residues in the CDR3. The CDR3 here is CASSEFGTGFSGANVLTF. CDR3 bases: TGTGCCAGCAGTGAATTTGGGACAGGCTTCTCTGGGGCCAACGTCCTGACTTTC.

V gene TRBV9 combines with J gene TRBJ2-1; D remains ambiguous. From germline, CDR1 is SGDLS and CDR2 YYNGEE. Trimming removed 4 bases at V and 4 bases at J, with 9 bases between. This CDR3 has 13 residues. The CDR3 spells CASSSTLYNEQFF. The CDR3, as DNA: TGTGCCAGCAGCTCGACGCTATACAATGAGCAGTTCTTC.

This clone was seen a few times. This chain's CDR3 is CAYSRGVNEKLFF. CDR3 DNA sequence: TGTGCCTATTCCCGGGGGGTGAATGAAAAACTGTTTTTT. The chain carries TRBV12-3 or TRBV12-4 and TRBJ1-4, with D possibly TRBD1 on 5 matching bases. V shed 11 bases and J shed 5 bases, with 15 bases lying between them. There are 13 residues in the CDR3.

CDR3 nucleotide sequence: TGTGCCATCAGTGATTGGCAGGGGTCGGTCGGGGGCACAGATACGCAGTATTTT. This codes for CAISDWQGSVGGTDTQYF. V usage is TRBV10-3 and J usage is TRBJ2-3; D perhaps matches TRBD1 (6 bases). The CDR3 has 18 amino acids. Germline V lookup: CDR1 ENHRY, CDR2 SYGVKD. The V gene lost 3 bases and the J gene lost 1 base, with 20 bases spanning the gap.

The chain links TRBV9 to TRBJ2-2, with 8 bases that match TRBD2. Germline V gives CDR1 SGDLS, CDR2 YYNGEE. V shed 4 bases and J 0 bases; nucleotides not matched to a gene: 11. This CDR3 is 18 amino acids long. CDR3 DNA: TGTGCCAGCAGCCCCATCATCGGGGGACTAGCGAACACCGGGGAGCTGTTTTTT. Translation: CASSPIIGGLANTGELFF.

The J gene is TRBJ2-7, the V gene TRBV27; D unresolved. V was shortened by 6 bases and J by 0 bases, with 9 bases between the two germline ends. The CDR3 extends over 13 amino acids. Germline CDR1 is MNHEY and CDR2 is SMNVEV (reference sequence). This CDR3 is CASRIRGSYEQYF. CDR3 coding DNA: TGTGCCAGCAGAATAAGAGGCTCCTACGAGCAGTACTTC.

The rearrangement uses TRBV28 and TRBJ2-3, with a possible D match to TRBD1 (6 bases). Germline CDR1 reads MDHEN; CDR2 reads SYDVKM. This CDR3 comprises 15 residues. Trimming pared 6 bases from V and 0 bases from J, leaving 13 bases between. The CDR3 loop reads CASRRTVASTDTQYF. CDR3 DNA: TGTGCCAGCAGAAGGACAGTGGCTAGCACAGATACGCAGTATTTT.

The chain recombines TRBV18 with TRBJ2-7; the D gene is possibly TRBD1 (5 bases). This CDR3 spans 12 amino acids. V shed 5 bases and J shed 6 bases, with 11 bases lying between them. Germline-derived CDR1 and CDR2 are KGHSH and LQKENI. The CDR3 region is CASSTRAGEQYF. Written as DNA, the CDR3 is TGTGCCAGCTCAACCAGGGCCGGCGAGCAGTACTTC.

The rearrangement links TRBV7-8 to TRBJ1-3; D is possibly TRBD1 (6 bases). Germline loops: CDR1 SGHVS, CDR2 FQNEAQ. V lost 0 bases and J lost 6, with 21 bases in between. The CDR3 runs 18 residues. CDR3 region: CASSLARRTVLWENTIYF. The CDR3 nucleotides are TGTGCCAGCAGCTTAGCGCGAAGGACAGTCCTCTGGGAAAACACCATATATTTT.